The 25 T cell receptor beta chains below all came from one sample that was sequenced in a study of blood T cells in healthy people across ages. It was with a sample-barcoded 5' primer and a J-beta primer mix that a second PCR of roughly 7 to 12 cycles was run. TCRdb ran MiXCR on the 5' RACE reads and lists one entry per CDR3 protein. Of hundreds of thousands of distinct CDR3 sequences listed, 40% to 65% are singletons. The specimen was blood. These receptors all come from an elderly woman in good health.

The gene calls are TRBV6-4 and TRBJ1-6; D is ambiguous. CDR3 size: 14 residues. V dropped 2 bases and J dropped 9 bases, with 11 bases sitting between them. The V gene's germline CDR1 is MRHNA and CDR2 SNTAGT. The CDR3 sequence: CASSDGNRGSPLHF. The CDR3 nucleotides are TGTGCCAGCAGTGACGGGAACCGGGGTTCACCCCTCCACTTT.

A remark on this clonotype: A much larger clone is a single base away; this may be a read error. This chain uses TRBV13 with TRBJ2-7; 9 positions match TRBD2. Germline V gives CDR1 PRHDT, CDR2 FYEKMQ (reference sequence). The trim removed 0 bases at V and 7 bases at J, leaving 10 bases unmatched. The CDR3 length is 16 residues. The CDR3 DNA reads TGTGCCAGCAGCTTAGGCCGAGGTAGCGGGAGCGATGAGCAGTACTTC. Its translation: CASSLGRGSGSDEQYF.

V and J are TRBV12-3 or TRBV12-4 and TRBJ1-5; no clear D gene. The CDR3 extends over 13 amino acids. Trimming cost V 6 bases and J 2 bases, with 8 bases left between them. The CDR3 sequence: CASRSCGNQPQHF. CDR3 nucleotides: TGTGCCAGCAGGTCATGTGGCAATCAGCCCCAGCATTTT.

The chain employs TRBV3-1 and TRBJ2-3, with TRBD2 identical over 10 bases. Per germline, CDR1 LGHDT and CDR2 YNNKEL (reference sequence). This CDR3 has 17 residues. J gave up 1 base and V 4 bases, and 8 bases lay outside the gene matches. Written as DNA, the CDR3 is TGTGCCAGCAGCCTAAGGACTAGCGGAGACGGCACAGATACGCAGTATTTT. It specifies CASSLRTSGDGTDTQYF.

Details on this clonotype: This may be a read error, as it is one base from a much larger clone. The chain couples TRBV3-1 to TRBJ2-7; no firm D call. Trimming took 4 bases from V and 7 from J, leaving 17 bases between them. The CDR3 is 14 amino acids. Germline assignment: CDR1 LGHDT and CDR2 YNNKEL (reference sequence). CDR3 DNA: TGTGCCAGCAGCCCCCATGACCGCAACAATGAGCAGTACTTC. It encodes CASSPHDRNNEQYF.

J is TRBJ2-5 and V is TRBV20-1, with D maybe TRBD1 (6 bases). The ends were cut back, 1 base at V and 4 bases at J, with 19 bases in the middle. CDR3 length equals 16 residues. Germline CDR1 reads DFQATT; CDR2 reads SNEGSKA (reference sequence). Here the CDR3 DNA reads TGCAGTGCTAGAGCACCTGGGGGCGGTGGTAGAGAGACCCAGTACTTC. Residues: CSARAPGGGGRETQYF.

This clonotype appeared many times. CDR3 region: CASSFSLSGGGYTF. CDR3 bases: TGTGCCAGCAGTTTTAGTCTATCGGGGGGTGGCTACACCTTC. The chain links TRBV27 to TRBJ1-2, with a weak D call TRBD1 (5 bases). Trimming left V 3 bases short and J 7 bases short, with 15 bases between. This CDR3 is built from 14 residues. The germline CDR1 and CDR2 sequences are MNHEY and SMNVEV (reference sequence).

The chain links TRBV3-1 to TRBJ1-1, with unresolved D. This CDR3 contains 13 residues. The V end was cut by 2 bases, the J end by 0 bases, with 4 bases between. Germline assignment: CDR1 LGHDT and CDR2 YNNKEL (reference sequence). The CDR3 region has the DNA TGTGCCAGCAGCCAAATGATGAACACTGAAGCTTTCTTT. The encoded protein is CASSQMMNTEAFF.

This clonotype was seen repeatedly, ten times or more. The germline gene is not matched at one end of the junction; a read error may be the cause. The V call is TRBV5-1, the J call TRBJ2-2, with unresolved D. CDR3 length: 12 amino acids. CDR1 is SGHRS, CDR2 YFSETQ, per germline. The CDR3 loop is CASSLEAGELFF. For the CDR3, the DNA is TGTGCCAGCAGTTTAGAGGCCGGGGAGCTGTTTTTT.

Details on this clonotype: Likely a read error: the CDR3 ends without its conserved phenylalanine or tryptophan. The V and J genes are TRBV20-1 and TRBJ1-3; D is uncertain. Germline CDR1 is DFQATT and CDR2 is SNEGSKA (reference sequence). This CDR3 has 12 residues. V lost 5 bases to trimming and J lost 7 bases, with 12 bases between them. CDR3 residues: CSARLSVNTIYS. CDR3 nucleotide sequence: TGCAGTGCTCGGCTTTCTGTCAACACCATATATTCT.

The chain joins TRBV25-1 to TRBJ2-1; either TRBD1 or TRBD2 may fit D (6 bases each). The J call is in doubt because the DNA end fits TRBJ2-7 better. CDR3 length equals 17 residues. Per the germline V gene, CDR1 is MGHDK and CDR2 is SYGVNS. The CDR3 DNA reads as TGTGCCAGCAGTGGCACGGGGGCGACCAGCTCCTACAATGAGCAGTACTTC. Translated, it gives CASSGTGATSSYNEQYF.

The chain employs TRBV7-4 and TRBJ2-4; D is tentatively TRBD1 or TRBD2 (5 bases each). Germline loops: CDR1 SGHVT, CDR2 SQSDAQ. The V end was cut by 4 bases, the J end by 4 bases, with 17 bases between. This CDR3 has 16 residues. The CDR3 reads CASSWFRDHGKNIQYF. The DNA for the CDR3 is TGTGCCAGCAGCTGGTTCCGGGACCACGGTAAAAACATTCAGTACTTC. The entire variable domain, with the rest obtained from reference TRBV7-4 and TRBJ2-4, is as follows: GAGVSQSPRYKVAKRGRDVALRCDSISGHVTLYWYRQTLGQGSEVLTYSQSDAQRDKSGRPSGRFSAERPERSVSTLKIQRTEQGDSAVYLCASSWFRDHGKNIQYFGAGTRLSVL.

This clonotype was seen a few times. A much bigger clone sits one base away, suggesting this may be a read error. The rearrangement joins TRBV6-5 to TRBJ1-6; D is ambiguous. The CDR3 spans 15 residues. Germline V gives CDR1 MNHEY, CDR2 SVGAGI. The V end lost 2 bases, the J end lost 7 bases, and 12 bases lay between the germline ends. CDR3 DNA sequence: TGTGCCAGCAGTTACGCACAGTTTATCAATTCACCCCTCCACTTT. Encoded protein: CASSYAQFINSPLHF.

This clonotype was recorded many times. The genes are TRBV18 and TRBJ2-7; 11 positions agree with TRBD1. Germline CDR1 reads KGHSH; CDR2 reads LQKENI. CDR3 size: 15 residues. The junction had 4 bases not matched to a gene; V was cut back by 3 bases and J by 3 bases. The CDR3 sequence is CASSPGTGGDYEQYF. The CDR3 DNA reads TGTGCCAGCTCACCGGGGACAGGGGGAGACTACGAGCAGTACTTC.

This clonotype was found many times. The rearrangement joins TRBV7-8 to TRBJ2-1; TRBD2 matches at 8 bases. J lost 8 bases, V lost 8 bases, and 2 bases had no gene match. The CDR3 is made up of 11 amino acids. Germline V gives CDR1 SGHVS, CDR2 FQNEAQ. CDR3 in amino acids: CASGGGHEQFF. CDR3 nucleotide sequence: TGTGCCAGCGGCGGGGGGCATGAGCAGTTCTTC. The whole variable domain, remainder taken from reference TRBV7-8 and TRBJ2-1, is GAGVSQSPRYKVAKRGQDVALRCDPISGHVSLFWYQQALGQGPEFLTYFQNEAQLDKSGLPSDRFFAERPEGSVSTLKIQRTQQEDSAVYLCASGGGHEQFFGPGTRLTVL.

As regards this clonotype: A much larger clone differs by one base, so this may be a read error. This sequence joins TRBV29-1 and TRBJ2-2; 8 bases agree with TRBD1. The V and J ends lost 6 bases and 4 bases, in that order; junction bases with no gene match: 4. Germline-derived CDR1 and CDR2 are SQVTM and ANQGSEA. The CDR3 sequence is 13 residues long. The chain's CDR3 is CSVRDRSTGELFF. The CDR3 DNA sequence: TGCAGCGTCCGGGACAGGAGCACCGGGGAGCTGTTTTTT.

Ten or more counts support this clonotype. The V and J genes are TRBV11-1 and TRBJ2-1; 9 bases are shared with TRBD1. V trimming: 3 bases; J trimming: 8 bases; junction bases outside the gene matches: 11. The CDR3 is 16 residues long. Germline V gives CDR1 SGHAT, CDR2 FQDESV (reference sequence). CDR3 loop: CASSFGGTGWAHEQFF. CDR3 nucleotides: TGTGCCAGCAGCTTTGGTGGGACAGGGTGGGCACATGAGCAGTTCTTC.

This clonotype was detected a few times. The chain employs TRBV30 and TRBJ2-1, with 14 bases aligning to TRBD2. With V trimmed by 0 bases and J by 7 bases, 11 bases remained unmatched. The CDR3 consists of 18 residues. The V gene's germline CDR1 is GTSNPN and CDR2 SVGIG (reference sequence). This CDR3 is CAWSVGTSGRRRENEQFF. The CDR3 DNA sequence: TGTGCCTGGAGTGTCGGGACTAGCGGGAGACGGAGGGAGAATGAGCAGTTCTTC.

The chain joins TRBV7-9 to TRBJ1-1; possible D gene TRBD1, 5 bases. Germline loops: CDR1 SEHNR, CDR2 FQNEAQ (reference sequence). CDR3 length equals 15 residues. With 5 bases removed from V and 3 bases from J, the gap between germline ends came to 16 bases. The CDR3 region is CASSDPGIGDTEAFF. For the CDR3, the DNA is TGTGCCAGCAGCGATCCAGGGATCGGGGACACTGAAGCTTTCTTT.

This clonotype was seen a handful of times. The chain combines TRBV5-1 with TRBJ1-3, with a tentative D call TRBD1 (5 bases). The CDR3 runs to 15 residues. Trimming cost V 5 bases and J 0 bases, with 12 bases left between them. Germline V gene sequence: CDR1 SGHRS, CDR2 YFSETQ. The CDR3 reads CASSAGTASGNTIYF. The CDR3 DNA reads TGCGCCAGCAGTGCCGGGACGGCCTCTGGAAACACCATATATTTT. The full variable domain, with the rest looked up from reference TRBV5-1 and TRBJ1-3, is KAGVTQTPRYLIKTRGQQVTLSCSPISGHRSVSWYQQTPGQGLQFLFEYFSETQRNKGNFPGRFSGRQFSNSRSEMNVSTLELGDSALYLCASSAGTASGNTIYFGEGSWLTVV.

This clonotype appeared many times. The chain uses TRBV7-8 and TRBJ2-5, with no clear D. Trimming pared 5 bases from V and 7 bases from J, leaving 8 bases between. CDR1 SGHVS and CDR2 FQNEAQ come from the germline V gene. The CDR3 is made up of 11 amino acids. In nucleotides, the CDR3 is TGTGCCAGCAGCCGAGAGGTGACCCAGTACTTC. It translates to CASSREVTQYF.

This clonotype was seen at least ten times. This sequence joins TRBV5-1 and TRBJ2-6; no reliable D call. V dropped 2 bases and J dropped 2 bases, with 8 bases sitting between them. CDR3 size: 15 residues. Looked up from germline, CDR1 is SGHRS and CDR2 is YFSETQ. As DNA, the CDR3 is TGCGCCAGCAGCTTATCAGCTACTGGGGCCAACGTCCTGACTTTC. It codes for CASSLSATGANVLTF. The whole variable domain, remainder taken from reference TRBV5-1 and TRBJ2-6, is KAGVTQTPRYLIKTRGQQVTLSCSPISGHRSVSWYQQTPGQGLQFLFEYFSETQRNKGNFPGRFSGRQFSNSRSEMNVSTLELGDSALYLCASSLSATGANVLTFGAGSRLTVL.

This clonotype came up many times. The genes are TRBV3-1 and TRBJ1-2; D is ambiguous. V lost 2 bases and J 5 bases, leaving 3 bases between the germline ends. The CDR3 has 11 residues. Germline CDR1 is LGHDT and CDR2 is YNNKEL (reference sequence). The CDR3 region is CASSQFYGYTF. CDR3 nucleotide sequence: TGTGCCAGCAGCCAATTTTATGGCTACACCTTC.

The chain links TRBV4-3 to TRBJ1-4; D is ambiguous. The CDR3 spans 15 residues. Trimming left V 3 bases short and J 7 bases short, with 15 bases between. The germline V gene has CDR1 LGHNA and CDR2 YSLEER. The CDR3 protein is CASSQEPLLGEKLFF. The CDR3 DNA follows: TGCGCCAGCAGCCAGGAGCCCTTACTAGGTGAAAAACTGTTTTTT.

The chain couples TRBV15 to TRBJ2-3, with TRBD2 identical over 9 bases. The CDR3 sequence is 15 residues long. The germline gives CDR1 LNHNV, CDR2 YYDKDF (reference sequence). Trimming at V came to 8 bases and at J to 0 bases, leaving 6 bases not matched to a gene. CDR3 sequence: CATGKREASTDTQYF. Written as DNA, the CDR3 is TGTGCCACCGGGAAGCGGGAGGCTAGCACAGATACGCAGTATTTT. Variable domain in full (rest from reference TRBV15 and TRBJ2-3): DAMVIQNPRYQVTQFGKPVTLSCSQTLNHNVMYWYQQKSSQAPKLLFHYYDKDFNNEADTPDNFQSRRPNTSFCFLDIRSPGLGDTAMYLCATGKREASTDTQYFGPGTRLTVL.